The clone carrying this T cell receptor beta chain turned up a few times. Its antigen is undetermined. The source of the sample is a study of beta chain features in type 1 diabetes. Overall study findings and caveats: The VDJ junctions of type 1 diabetes patients carried fewer insertions and more deletions. In every one of the four CD4+ subsets, TCRB CDR3s were moderately but significantly shorter in Type 1 diabetes patients.

Sequenced material consisted of expressed TCRB transcripts (all of the isolated RNA was reverse transcribed). Repertoires were generated with immunoSEQ multiplex PCR, while TCRdb's copy carries only in-frame clones and drops some. The table has 600,000 to 700,000 clones, around 12% seen once; the top ten hold 0.09% to 0.15%. Central memory, naive, regulatory and stem cell-like memory CD4+ cells were sorted by CD45RO/CCR7/CD25/CD127/CD95/CD27. V was trimmed by 2 bases and J by 3 bases, leaving 12 bases between them. CDR3 length equals 15 residues. The V gene's germline CDR1 is SGHTA and CDR2 FQGTGA. This chain joins TRBV7-3 and TRBJ2-3; D possibly matches TRBD1 or TRBD2 (6 bases each). The sample was naive CD4+ T cells from blood. The sequence was collected from a man aged 25 to 45 with type 1 diabetes. The CDR3 loop is CASSLVGGLTDTQYF. In DNA, the CDR3 is TGTGCCAGCAGCTTAGTCGGGGGCCTGACAGATACGCAGTATTTT.